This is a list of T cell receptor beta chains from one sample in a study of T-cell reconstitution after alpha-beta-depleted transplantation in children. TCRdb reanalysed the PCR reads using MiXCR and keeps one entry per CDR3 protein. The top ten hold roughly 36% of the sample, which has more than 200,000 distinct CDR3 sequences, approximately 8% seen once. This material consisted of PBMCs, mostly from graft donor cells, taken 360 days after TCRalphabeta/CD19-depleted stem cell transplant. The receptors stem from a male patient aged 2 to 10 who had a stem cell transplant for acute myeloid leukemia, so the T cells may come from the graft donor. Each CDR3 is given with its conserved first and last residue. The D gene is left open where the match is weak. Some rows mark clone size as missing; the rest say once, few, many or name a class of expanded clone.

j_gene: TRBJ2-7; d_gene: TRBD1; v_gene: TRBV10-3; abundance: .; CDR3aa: CAIQDRGPSYEQYF; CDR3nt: TGTGCCATTCAGGACAGGGGCCCCTCCTACGAGCAGTACTTC
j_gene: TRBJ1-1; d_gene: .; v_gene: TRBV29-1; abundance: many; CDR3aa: CSVATSVAFF; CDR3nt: TGCAGCGTTGCCACTTCAGTCGCTTTCTTT
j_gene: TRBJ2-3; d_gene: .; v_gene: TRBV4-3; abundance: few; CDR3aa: CASSRGVHRLLDTQYF; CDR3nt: TGCGCCAGCAGCCGGGGGGTGCACCGCCTCCTCGATACGCAGTATTTT
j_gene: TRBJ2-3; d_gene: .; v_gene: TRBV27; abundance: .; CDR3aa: CASSLSGEPTDTQYF; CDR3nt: TGTGCCAGCAGTTTATCTGGGGAGCCCACAGATACGCAGTATTTT
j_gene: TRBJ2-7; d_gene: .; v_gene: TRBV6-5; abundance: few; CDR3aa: CASSYSSADVYEQYF; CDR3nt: TGTGCCAGCAGTTACTCGTCTGCGGACGTTTACGAGCAGTACTTC
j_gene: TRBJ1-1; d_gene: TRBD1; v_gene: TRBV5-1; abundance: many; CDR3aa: CASSLWATGMNTEAFF; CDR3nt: TGCGCCAGCAGCTTGTGGGCGACAGGGATGAACACTGAAGCTTTCTTT
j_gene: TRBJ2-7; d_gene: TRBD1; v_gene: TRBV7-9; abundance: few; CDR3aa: CASSEPGQGYEQYF; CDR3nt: TGTGCCAGCAGCGAGCCGGGACAGGGCTACGAGCAGTACTTC
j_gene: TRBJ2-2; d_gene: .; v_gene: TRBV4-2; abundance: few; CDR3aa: CASSQPLRGVFF; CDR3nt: TGTGCCAGCAGCCAGCCACTTAGAGGAGTGTTTTTT
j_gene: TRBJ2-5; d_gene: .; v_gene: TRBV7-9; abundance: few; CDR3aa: CASSLAVSAETQYF; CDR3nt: TGTGCCAGCAGCTTAGCGGTTAGCGCGGAGACCCAGTACTTC
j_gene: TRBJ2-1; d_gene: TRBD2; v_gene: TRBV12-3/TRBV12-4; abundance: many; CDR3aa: CASSLGLAGVGEQFF; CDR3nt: TGTGCCAGCAGTTTAGGCCTAGCGGGAGTCGGTGAGCAGTTCTTC
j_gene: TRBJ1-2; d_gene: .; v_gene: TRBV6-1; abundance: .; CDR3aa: CASSELPFYGYTF; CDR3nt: TGTGCCAGCAGTGAACTACCCTTCTATGGCTACACCTTC
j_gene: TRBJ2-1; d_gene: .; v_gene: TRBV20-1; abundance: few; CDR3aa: CSASASYNEQFF; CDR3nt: TGCAGTGCTAGCGCTAGCTACAATGAGCAGTTCTTC
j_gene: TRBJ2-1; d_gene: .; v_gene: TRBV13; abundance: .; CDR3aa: CASCLGYGQLSSYNEQFF; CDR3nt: TGTGCCAGCTGTTTAGGATACGGGCAGCTCAGCTCCTACAATGAGCAGTTCTTC
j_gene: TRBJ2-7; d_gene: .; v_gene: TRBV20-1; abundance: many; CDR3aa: CSARDVGRGSYEQYF; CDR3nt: TGCAGTGCTAGAGATGTTGGGAGGGGGTCCTACGAGCAGTACTTC
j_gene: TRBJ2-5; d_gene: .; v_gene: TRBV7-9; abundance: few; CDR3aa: CASSLGWNQETQYF; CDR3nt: TGTGCCAGCAGCTTAGGATGGAACCAAGAGACCCAGTACTTC
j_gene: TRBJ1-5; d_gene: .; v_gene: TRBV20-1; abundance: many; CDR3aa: CSARDKPYSNQPQHF; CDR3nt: TGCAGTGCTAGAGATAAACCCTATAGCAATCAGCCCCAGCATTTT
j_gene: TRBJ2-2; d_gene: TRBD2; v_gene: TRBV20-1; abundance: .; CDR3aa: CSAAQRETYTGELFF; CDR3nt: TGCAGTGCAGCCCAGCGGGAGACATACACCGGGGAGCTGTTTTTT
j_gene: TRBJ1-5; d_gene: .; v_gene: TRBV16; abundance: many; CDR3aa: CASSQRGWNQPQHF; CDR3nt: TGTGCCAGCAGCCAACGTGGGTGGAATCAGCCCCAGCATTTT
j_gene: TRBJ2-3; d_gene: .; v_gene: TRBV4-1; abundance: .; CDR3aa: CASRKGGFYTDTQYF; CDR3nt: TGCGCCAGCAGAAAGGGGGGGTTTTACACAGATACGCAGTATTTT
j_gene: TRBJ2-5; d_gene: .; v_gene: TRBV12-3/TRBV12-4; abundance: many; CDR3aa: CASSNRVLETQYF; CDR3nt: TGTGCCAGCAGCAACAGGGTGTTGGAGACCCAGTACTTC
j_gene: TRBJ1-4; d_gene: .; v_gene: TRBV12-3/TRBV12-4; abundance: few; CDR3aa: CASSRGDSTNEKLFF; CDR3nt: TGTGCCAGCAGTCGGGGGGATTCAACTAATGAAAAACTGTTTTTT
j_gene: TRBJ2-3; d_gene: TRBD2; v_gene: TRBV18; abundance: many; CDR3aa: CASSPATSGGTDTQYF; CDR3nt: TGTGCCAGCTCACCTGCGACTAGCGGGGGCACAGATACGCAGTATTTT
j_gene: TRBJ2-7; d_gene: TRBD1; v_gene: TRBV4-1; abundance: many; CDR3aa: CASSQKSPGTAKPYEQYF; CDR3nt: TGCGCCAGCAGCCAAAAGTCCCCCGGGACAGCTAAACCCTACGAGCAGTACTTC
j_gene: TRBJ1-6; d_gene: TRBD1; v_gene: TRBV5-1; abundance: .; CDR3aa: CASSVRGQGGDSPLHF; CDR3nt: TGCGCCAGCAGCGTCCGAGGACAGGGAGGGGATTCACCCCTCCACTTT
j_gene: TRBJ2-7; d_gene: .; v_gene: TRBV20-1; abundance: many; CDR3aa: CSALVIIEYRDQYEQYF; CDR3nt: TGCAGTGCTCTAGTCATTATTGAATACCGGGACCAGTACGAGCAGTACTTC
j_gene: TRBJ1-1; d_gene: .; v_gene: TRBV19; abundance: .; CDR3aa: CASSMQGWVTEAFF; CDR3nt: TGTGCCAGTAGTATGCAGGGGTGGGTCACTGAAGCTTTCTTT
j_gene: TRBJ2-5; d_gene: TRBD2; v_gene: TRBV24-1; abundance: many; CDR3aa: CATSETSGRAHETQYF; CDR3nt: TGTGCCACCAGTGAAACTAGCGGGAGGGCCCACGAGACCCAGTACTTC
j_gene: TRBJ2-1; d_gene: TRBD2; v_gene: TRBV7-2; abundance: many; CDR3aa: CASSLELAGYNEQFF; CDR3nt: TGTGCCAGCAGCTTAGAACTAGCGGGGTACAATGAGCAGTTCTTC
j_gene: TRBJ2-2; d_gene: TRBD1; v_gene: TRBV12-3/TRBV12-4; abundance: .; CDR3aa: CASSLGTGDTGELFF; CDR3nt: TGTGCCAGCAGTTTAGGGACAGGGGACACCGGGGAGCTGTTTTTT
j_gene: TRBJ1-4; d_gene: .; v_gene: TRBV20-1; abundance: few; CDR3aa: CSAREGGGSGKLFF; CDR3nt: TGCAGTGCTAGAGAAGGAGGAGGCTCCGGAAAACTGTTTTTT